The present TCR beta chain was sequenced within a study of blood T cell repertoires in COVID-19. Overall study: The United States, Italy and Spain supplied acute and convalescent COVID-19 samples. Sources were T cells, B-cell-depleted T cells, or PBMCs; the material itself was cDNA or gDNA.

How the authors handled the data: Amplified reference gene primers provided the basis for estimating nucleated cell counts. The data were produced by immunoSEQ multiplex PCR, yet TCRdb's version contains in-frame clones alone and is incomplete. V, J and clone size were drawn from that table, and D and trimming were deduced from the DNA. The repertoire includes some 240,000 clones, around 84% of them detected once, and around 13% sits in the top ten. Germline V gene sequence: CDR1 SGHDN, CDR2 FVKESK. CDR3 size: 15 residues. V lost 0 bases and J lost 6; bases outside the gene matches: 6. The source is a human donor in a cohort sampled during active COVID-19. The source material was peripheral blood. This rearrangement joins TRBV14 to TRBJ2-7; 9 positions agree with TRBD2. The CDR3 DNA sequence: TGTGCCAGCAGCCAAGAAGCGGGAGGACCCTTCGAGCAGTACTTC. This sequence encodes CASSQEAGGPFEQYF.